What follows describes a single TCR beta chain. Its antigen is still unknown. In the CD4+ fraction, cells were divided into CD45RA+ naive and CD45RA-negative memory subsets. After removal of 7 bases from V and 5 bases from J, the junction contained 17 bases not matched to a gene. This CDR3 comprises 18 residues. CDR1 MGHRA and CDR2 YSYEKL come from the germline V gene. These data are taken from a study of shared clonotypes between healthy human individuals. The study, taken as a whole, reports: Shared clonotypes: approximately 5.3% naive CD4, roughly 4% naive CD8, roughly 2.2% memory CD4, 0.4% memory CD8.

In the study's own analysis: ImmunoSEQ yielded junction-only sequences lacking quality scores, so filtering differed. Profiled with immunoSEQ multiplex PCR; TCRdb holds only in-frame clones, not every one. V, J and clone size are those of that table, while D and trimming were read from the DNA. Among around 2.3 million clones listed, approximately 94% were seen once. The sample comprised naive CD4+ T cells sorted from blood. Subset here: CD45RA+ positively selected. V and J are TRBV4-1 and TRBJ2-1; TRBD2 agrees at 10 bases. The origin of this receptor is a man aged 18 to 35 in good health. DNA for the CDR3: TGCGCCAGCAACCTTGACAGGGCCCAGCGGGGGGGACACAATGAGCAGTTCTTC. It translates to CASNLDRAQRGGHNEQFF.